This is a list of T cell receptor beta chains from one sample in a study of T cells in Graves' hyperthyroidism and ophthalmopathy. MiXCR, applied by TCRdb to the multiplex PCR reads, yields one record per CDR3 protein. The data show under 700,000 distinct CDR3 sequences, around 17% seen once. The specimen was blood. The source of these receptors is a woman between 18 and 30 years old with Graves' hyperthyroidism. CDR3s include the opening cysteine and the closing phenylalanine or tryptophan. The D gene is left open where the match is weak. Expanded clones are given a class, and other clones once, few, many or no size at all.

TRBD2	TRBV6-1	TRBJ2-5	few	CASSFRLAGGPETQYF	TGTGCCAGCAGTTTCCGTCTAGCGGGGGGGCCAGAGACCCAGTACTTC
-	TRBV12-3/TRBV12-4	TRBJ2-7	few	CASTRTGPYEQYF	TGTGCCAGCACCCGCACGGGACCCTACGAGCAGTACTTC
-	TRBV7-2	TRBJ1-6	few	CASSLGFTAALHF	TGTGCCAGCAGCTTAGGATTTACAGCAGCCCTCCACTTT
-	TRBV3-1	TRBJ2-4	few	CASSQEGLLGVSIQYF	TGTGCCAGCAGCCAAGAGGGATTACTAGGGGTTTCCATTCAGTACTTC
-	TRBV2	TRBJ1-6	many	CASRLPGDNSPLHF	TGTGCCAGCAGGCTGCCAGGGGACAATTCACCCCTCCACTTT
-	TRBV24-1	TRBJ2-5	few	CATSDFGAGSRETQYF	TGTGCCACCAGTGATTTCGGGGCAGGGAGCCGGGAGACCCAGTACTTC
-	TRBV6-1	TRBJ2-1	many	CASSGPNEQFF	TGTGCCAGCAGTGGACCCAATGAGCAGTTCTTC
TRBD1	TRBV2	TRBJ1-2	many	CASSPRTGIYGYTF	TGTGCCAGCAGTCCTCGGACAGGGATTTATGGCTACACCTTC
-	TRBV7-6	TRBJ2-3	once	CASSLRGDHITDTQYF	TGTGCCAGCAGCTTAAGGGGGGACCACATCACAGATACGCAGTATTTT
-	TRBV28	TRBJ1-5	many	CASRPSGVQSNQPQHF	TGTGCCAGCAGGCCCTCGGGGGTTCAAAGCAATCAGCCCCAGCATTTT
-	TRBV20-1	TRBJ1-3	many	CSALYNGNTIYF	TGCAGTGCCCTGTACAATGGAAACACCATATATTTT
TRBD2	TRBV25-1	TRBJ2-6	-	CASSTSGAQPGANVLTF	TGTGCCAGTTCGACTAGCGGGGCTCAGCCTGGGGCCAACGTCCTGACTTTC
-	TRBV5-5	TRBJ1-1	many	CASSLYQGRRTEAFF	TGTGCCAGCAGCTTGTACCAGGGACGACGCACTGAAGCTTTCTTT
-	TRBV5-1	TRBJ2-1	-	CASRSAPGPYNNEQFF	TGCGCCAGCAGGTCCGCCCCGGGACCGTACAACAATGAGCAGTTCTTC
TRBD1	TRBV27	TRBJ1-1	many	CASSLRTGGKAFF	TGTGCCAGCAGTCTTAGGACAGGGGGAAAAGCTTTCTTT
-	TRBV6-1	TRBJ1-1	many	CASSPPQRKGEAFF	TGTGCCAGCAGCCCCCCGCAGCGAAAGGGTGAAGCTTTCTTT
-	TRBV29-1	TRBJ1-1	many	CSVVFGVSMNTEAFF	TGCAGCGTTGTGTTCGGGGTATCGATGAACACTGAAGCTTTCTTT
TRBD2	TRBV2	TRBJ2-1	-	CASSGTSYEQFF	TGTGCCAGCAGTGGGACTAGCTATGAGCAGTTCTTC
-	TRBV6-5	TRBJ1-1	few	CASSYQGWTEAFF	TGTGCCAGCAGTTACCAGGGGTGGACTGAAGCTTTCTTT
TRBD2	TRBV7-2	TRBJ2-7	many	CASSLRASGTLTQEQYF	TGTGCCAGCAGCTTACGCGCTAGCGGGACCCTAACTCAGGAGCAGTACTTC
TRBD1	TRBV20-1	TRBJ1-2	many	CSARDYPGGDGYTF	TGCAGTGCTAGAGATTACCCAGGGGGCGATGGCTACACCTTC
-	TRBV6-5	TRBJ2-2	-	CASSYQGPGELFF	TGTGCCAGCAGTTATCAAGGGCCCGGGGAGCTGTTTTTT
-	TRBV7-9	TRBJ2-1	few	CASYPGSKTIYNEQFF	TGTGCCAGCTACCCGGGGAGCAAGACCATCTACAATGAGCAGTTCTTC
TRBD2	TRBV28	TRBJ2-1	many	CASSPPGTSGSNEQFF	TGTGCCAGCAGTCCCCCCGGGACTAGCGGGAGTAATGAGCAGTTCTTC
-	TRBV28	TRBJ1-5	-	CASSFSQGRNQPQHF	TGTGCCAGCAGTTTTTCACAGGGACGGAATCAGCCCCAGCATTTT
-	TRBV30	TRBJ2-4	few	CAWSSFLAKNIQYF	TGTGCCTGGTCCAGTTTTCTAGCCAAAAACATTCAGTACTTC
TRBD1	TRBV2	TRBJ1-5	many	CASVTGDGRNQPQHF	TGTGCCAGCGTGACAGGGGATGGGCGCAATCAGCCCCAGCATTTT
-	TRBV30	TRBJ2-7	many	CAWSVNWSGEQYF	TGTGCCTGGAGTGTTAACTGGTCTGGGGAGCAGTACTTC
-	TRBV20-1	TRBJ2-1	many	CSARTRQDPRNEQFF	TGCAGTGCTAGAACCCGACAGGACCCTCGCAATGAGCAGTTCTTC
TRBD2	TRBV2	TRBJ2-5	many	CASSGGLAGTGTQYF	TGTGCCAGCAGTGGGGGACTAGCGGGGACAGGGACCCAGTACTTC
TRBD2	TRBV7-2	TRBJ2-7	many	CASRGRTSGTGAYEQYF	TGTGCCAGCAGGGGGCGGACTAGCGGGACGGGGGCCTACGAGCAGTACTTC
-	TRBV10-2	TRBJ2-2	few	CASSDTNTGELFF	TGCGCCAGCAGTGACACGAACACCGGGGAGCTGTTTTTT
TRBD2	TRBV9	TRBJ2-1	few	CASSVNLLAGYNEQFF	TGTGCCAGCAGCGTTAATCTCCTAGCGGGGTACAATGAGCAGTTCTTC
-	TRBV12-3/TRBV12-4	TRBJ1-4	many	CASSFVQGPYEKLFF	TGTGCCAGCAGTTTTGTACAGGGACCATATGAAAAACTGTTTTTT
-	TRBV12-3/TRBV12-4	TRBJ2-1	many	CASTGLYNEQFF	TGTGCCAGCACCGGACTCTACAATGAGCAGTTCTTC
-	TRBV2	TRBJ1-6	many	CASSDRGSSYNSPLHF	TGTGCCAGCAGTGACCGGGGAAGCTCCTATAATTCACCCCTCCACTTT
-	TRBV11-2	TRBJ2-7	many	CASGRGSYEQYF	TGTGCCAGCGGACGGGGATCCTACGAGCAGTACTTC
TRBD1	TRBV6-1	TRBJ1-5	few	CASSEVGGQGSNQPQHF	TGTGCCAGCAGTGAAGTAGGGGGACAGGGAAGCAATCAGCCCCAGCATTTT
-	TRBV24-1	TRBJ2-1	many	CATSDSRRRNEQFF	TGTGCCACCAGTGATTCGCGAAGGCGGAATGAGCAGTTCTTC
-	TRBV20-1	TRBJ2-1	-	CSAAQSSYNEQFF	TGCAGTGCCGCGCAGAGCTCCTACAATGAGCAGTTCTTC
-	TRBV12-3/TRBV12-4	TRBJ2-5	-	CASSLSPGSQYF	TGTGCCAGCAGTTTAAGTCCGGGCAGCCAGTACTTC
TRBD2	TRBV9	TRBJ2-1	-	CASSRLAGGLNSYNEQFF	TGTGCCAGCAGCCGACTAGCGGGGGGGCTAAATTCCTACAATGAGCAGTTCTTC
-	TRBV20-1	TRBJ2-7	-	CSASPLVQVWVRGEQYF	TGCAGTGCTAGTCCTTTGGTACAGGTTTGGGTAAGGGGCGAGCAGTACTTC
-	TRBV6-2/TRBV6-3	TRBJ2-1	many	CASSYSDVSSYNEQFF	TGTGCCAGCAGTTACTCGGACGTCAGCTCCTACAATGAGCAGTTCTTC
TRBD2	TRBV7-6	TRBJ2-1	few	CASSSDSFGLADYNEQFF	TGTGCCAGCAGCTCGGACAGCTTCGGACTAGCGGACTACAATGAGCAGTTCTTC
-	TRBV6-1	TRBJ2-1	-	CASRVWGAGSYNEQFF	TGTGCCAGCAGAGTTTGGGGGGCGGGCTCCTACAATGAGCAGTTCTTC
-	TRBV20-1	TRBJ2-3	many	CSARDPGTGTDTQYF	TGCAGTGCTAGAGATCCTGGGACTGGCACAGATACGCAGTATTTT
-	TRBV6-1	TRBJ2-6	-	CASRNRGGSGANVLTF	TGTGCCAGCAGGAACAGGGGGGGCTCTGGGGCCAACGTCCTGACTTTC
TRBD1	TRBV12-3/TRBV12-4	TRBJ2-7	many	CASSTGVGEQYF	TGTGCCAGCAGTACAGGGGTAGGCGAGCAGTACTTC
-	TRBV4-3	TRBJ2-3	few	CASSQERGRTDTQYF	TGCGCCAGCAGCCAAGAGCGGGGGCGCACAGATACGCAGTATTTT
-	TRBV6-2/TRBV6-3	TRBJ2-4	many	CASSYSAEGKNIQYF	TGTGCCAGCAGTTACTCGGCTGAGGGCAAAAACATTCAGTACTTC
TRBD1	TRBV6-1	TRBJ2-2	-	CASRPGQGTTGELFF	TGTGCCAGCAGACCGGGACAGGGTACCACCGGGGAGCTGTTTTTT
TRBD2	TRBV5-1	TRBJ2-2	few	CASSPTSGSGGELFF	TGCGCCAGCAGCCCAACTAGCGGGAGCGGCGGGGAGCTGTTTTTT